This T cell receptor beta chain is drawn from a study of circulating and synovial CD4+ cells in juvenile arthritis. Study-level findings and limits: T cell genome counts differed by at least an order of magnitude between CPL and CD4 samples. Diversity here was lower than in bulk blood CD4 cells.

Using immunoSEQ multiplex PCR, the repertoire was profiled, and TCRdb retains in-frame clones only, with some absent. The sample records around 32,000 clones, just over 90% being singletons. With regard to this clone: Its antigen is unidentified.

Trimming cost V 4 bases and J 4 bases, with 11 bases left between them. The CDR3 is 14 residues long. CDR1 and CDR2 (germline): LNHDA, SQIVND (reference sequence). The receptor was isolated from a human donor with juvenile idiopathic arthritis. Sequences were obtained from CD4+ T cells from blood. The genes are TRBV19 and TRBJ1-5; D uncertain. Here the CDR3 reads CASSNIGLNQPQHF. The CDR3 DNA sequence: TGTGCCAGTAGTAACATAGGACTGAATCAGCCCCAGCATTTT.